The entry below describes one TCR beta chain. Gene names are the mouse ones. The read falls 1 residue short of the CDR3 end, and the missing part is taken from the germline J gene. TCRdb's copy holds only in-frame clones and misses some; the assay was immunoSEQ multiplex PCR. The repertoire holds around 2,000 clones, more than 45% seen once, with over 35% in the top ten. This CDR3 is 14 amino acids long. Germline V gives CDR1 KGHTA, CDR2 FRNEEI. Germline trimming cut 3 bases from V and 6 bases from J; bases unmatched to any gene: 5. The data are from a study of tissue T cells after allogeneic stem cell transplantation. Stated time point: mouse harvest day 14 after allogeneic transplant. Tail vein injection delivered 10^7 T-cell-depleted bone marrow cells and 10^6 splenic CD5+ T cells.

Sequencing was performed on lymph node tissue. This chain uses TRBV24 with TRBJ2-7; 10 bases fit TRBD1. The receptor was derived from a female BALB/c mouse given C57BL/6 T cells with graft-versus-host disease after an allogeneic hematopoietic cell transplant. CDR3 sequence: CASSLGDRGGEQYF. The sequenced part of the CDR3 DNA is TGTGCCAGCAGTCTAGGGGACAGGGGAGGTGAACAGTAC.